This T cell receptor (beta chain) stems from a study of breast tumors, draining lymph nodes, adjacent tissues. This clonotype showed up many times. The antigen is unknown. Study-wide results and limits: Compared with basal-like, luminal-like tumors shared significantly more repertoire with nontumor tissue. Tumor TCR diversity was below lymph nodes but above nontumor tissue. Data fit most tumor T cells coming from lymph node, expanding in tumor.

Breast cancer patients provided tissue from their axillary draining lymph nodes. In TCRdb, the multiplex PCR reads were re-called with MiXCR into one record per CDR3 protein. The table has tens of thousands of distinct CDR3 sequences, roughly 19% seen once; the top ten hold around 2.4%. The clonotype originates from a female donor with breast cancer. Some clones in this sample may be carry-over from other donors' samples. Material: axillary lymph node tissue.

CDR3: CASSLGLAGKISDTQYF. Here the CDR3 DNA reads TGTGCCAGCAGCCTAGGACTAGCGGGAAAGATTTCAGATACGCAGTATTTT. V is TRBV7-9 and J is TRBJ2-3, with TRBD2 matching over 12 bases. Unmatched junction bases numbered 10, after V lost 5 bases and J lost 4 bases. Germline V gene sequence: CDR1 SEHNR, CDR2 FQNEAQ (reference sequence). The CDR3 has 17 residues.